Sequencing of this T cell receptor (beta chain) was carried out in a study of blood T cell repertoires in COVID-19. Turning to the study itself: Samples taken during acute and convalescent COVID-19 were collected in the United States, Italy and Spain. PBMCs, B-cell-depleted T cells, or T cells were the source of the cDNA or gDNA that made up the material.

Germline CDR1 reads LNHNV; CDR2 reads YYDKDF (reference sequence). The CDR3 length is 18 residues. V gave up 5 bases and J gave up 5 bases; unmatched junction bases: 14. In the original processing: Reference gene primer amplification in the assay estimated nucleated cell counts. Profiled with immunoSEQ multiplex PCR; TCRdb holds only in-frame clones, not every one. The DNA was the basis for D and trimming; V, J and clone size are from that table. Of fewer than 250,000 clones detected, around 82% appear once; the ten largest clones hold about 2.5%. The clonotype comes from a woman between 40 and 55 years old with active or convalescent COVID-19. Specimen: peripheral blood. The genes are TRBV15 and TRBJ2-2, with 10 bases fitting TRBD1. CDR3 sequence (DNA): TGTGCCACCAGCCCCCTAGGCACCGGGACAGGGGAAACCGGGGAGCTGTTTTTT. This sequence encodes CATSPLGTGTGETGELFF.